This T cell receptor (beta chain) appears in the sequencing data of a study of cytomegalovirus exposure and HLA in healthy donors. Study observations and caveats: Reports indicate that TCR beta sequences accurately predicted the HLA-A and HLA-B alleles of most subjects. Association with HLA alleles at 0.05 false discovery rate was found for 15,000 or so TCR beta sequences in a later analysis.

This CDR3 is 15 amino acids long. Germline assignment: CDR1 SGHRS and CDR2 YFSETQ. Trimming took off 1 base at V and 5 bases at J, with 10 bases between the two ends. This clone was recorded only once. Its antigen is still unknown. A multiplex PCR was run with 60 Vbeta primers and 13 Jbeta primers. Clones were sequenced by immunoSEQ multiplex PCR, and TCRdb holds only the in-frame ones, with some missing. The sample yields some 140,000 clones, about three quarters seen once. Sequenced material: PBMCs. This sequence joins TRBV5-1 and TRBJ1-6; weak D call: TRBD1 (6 bases). The clonotype comes from a middle-aged woman in good health and CMV-seronegative. CDR3 amino acids: CASSLSGHDNSPLHF. The CDR3 DNA sequence: TGCGCCAGCAGCTTGTCGGGACACGATAATTCACCCCTCCACTTT.